This T cell receptor beta chain was obtained from a study of tumor-infiltrating lymphocytes in primary liver carcinoma. Taking about 17-31 mg of unsorted bulk tissue, the authors co-extracted RNA and DNA. The cohort consisted of patients whose primary liver carcinoma was surgically resected. Chronic HBV infection was present in the patients, who were treatment-naive. Every one of the tumor samples had a viable tumor cell content above 80%. Germline V gene lookup returns CDR1 LGHNA and CDR2 YNFKEQ. CDR3 length: 20 amino acids. A word on this clonotype: An end of the junction does not agree with germline; a read error may underlie this.

From about 490 ng of total RNA, TCR beta-specific cDNA was reverse-transcribed using a constant-region primer. Slightly modified ARM-PCR, run as three nested multiplex PCR rounds, produced the TCR beta libraries. Use of TRBV1-TRBV30 forward primers with a C-beta reverse primer characterized the first two PCR rounds, which lasted around 11 cycles each. MiXCR, applied by TCRdb to the multiplex PCR reads, yields one record per CDR3 protein. The sample lists about 100,000 distinct CDR3 sequences; about three quarters were seen once. The TCR sequence derives from an older woman with primary liver carcinoma and hepatitis B virus infection. The chain combines TRBV4-2 with TRBJ2-6; tentatively, D is TRBD1 (5 bases). The sequencing input was liver tumor tissue from sampling region 5. The subset was: tumor region T5, tumor centre. CDR3 in amino acids: CASSQDRGILSFSGASVLTF. Here the CDR3 DNA reads TGTGCCAGCAGCCAAGATCGTGGCATACTGTCTTTCTCTGGGGCCAGCGTCCTGACTTTC.